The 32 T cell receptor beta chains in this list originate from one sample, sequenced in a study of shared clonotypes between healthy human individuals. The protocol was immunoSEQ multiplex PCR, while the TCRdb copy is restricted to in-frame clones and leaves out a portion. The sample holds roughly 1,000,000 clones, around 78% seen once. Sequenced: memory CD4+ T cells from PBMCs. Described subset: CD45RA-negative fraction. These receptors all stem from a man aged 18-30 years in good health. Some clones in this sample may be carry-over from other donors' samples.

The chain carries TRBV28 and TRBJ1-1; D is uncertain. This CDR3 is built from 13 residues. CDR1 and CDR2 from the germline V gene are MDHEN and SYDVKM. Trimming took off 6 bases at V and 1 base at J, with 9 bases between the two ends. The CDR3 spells CASSPPRNTEAFF. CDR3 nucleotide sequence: TGTGCCAGCAGCCCCCCGAGGAACACTGAAGCTTTCTTT. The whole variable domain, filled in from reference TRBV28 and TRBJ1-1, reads DVKVTQSSRYLVKRTGEKVFLECVQDMDHENMFWYRQDPGLGLRLIYFSYDVKMKEKGDIPEGYSVSREKKERFSLILESASTNQTSMYLCASSPPRNTEAFFGQGTRLTVV.

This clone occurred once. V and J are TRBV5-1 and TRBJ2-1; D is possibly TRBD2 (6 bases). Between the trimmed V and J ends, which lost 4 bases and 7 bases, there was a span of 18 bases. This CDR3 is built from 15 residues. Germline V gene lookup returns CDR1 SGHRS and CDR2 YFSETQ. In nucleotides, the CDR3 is TGCGCCAGCAGCAGGGCCGGAAGACTAGTAAATGAGCAGTTCTTC. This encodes CASSRAGRLVNEQFF.

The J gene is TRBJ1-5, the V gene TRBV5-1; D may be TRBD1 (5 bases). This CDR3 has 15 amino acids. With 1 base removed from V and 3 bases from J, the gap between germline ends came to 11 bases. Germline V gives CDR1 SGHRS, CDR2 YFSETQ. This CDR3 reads CASSLTGADNQPQHF. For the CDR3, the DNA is TGCGCCAGCAGCTTGACCGGGGCCGACAATCAGCCCCAGCATTTT.

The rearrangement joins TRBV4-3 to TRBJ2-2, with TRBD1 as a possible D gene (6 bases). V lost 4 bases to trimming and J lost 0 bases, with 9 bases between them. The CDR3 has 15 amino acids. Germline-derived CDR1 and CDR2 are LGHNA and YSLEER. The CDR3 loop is CASSRQASNTGELFF. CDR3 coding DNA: TGCGCCAGCAGCCGACAGGCATCGAACACCGGGGAGCTGTTTTTT.

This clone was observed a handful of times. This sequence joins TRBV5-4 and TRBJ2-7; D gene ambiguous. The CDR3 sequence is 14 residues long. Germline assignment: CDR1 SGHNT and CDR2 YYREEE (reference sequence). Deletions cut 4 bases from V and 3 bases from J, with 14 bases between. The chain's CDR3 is CASSPTPALYEQYF. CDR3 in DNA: TGTGCCAGCAGCCCCACTCCGGCCCTCTACGAGCAGTACTTC.

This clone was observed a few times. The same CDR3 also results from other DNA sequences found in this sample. The CDR3 spells CSVLRPLNTEAFF. For the CDR3, the DNA is TGCAGCGTTTTACGTCCGCTGAACACTGAAGCTTTCTTT. The chain combines TRBV29-1 with TRBJ1-1; no definite D call. This CDR3 is built from 13 residues. The germline CDR1 and CDR2 sequences are SQVTM and ANQGSEA. Trimming removed 5 bases at V and 0 bases at J, with 10 bases between.

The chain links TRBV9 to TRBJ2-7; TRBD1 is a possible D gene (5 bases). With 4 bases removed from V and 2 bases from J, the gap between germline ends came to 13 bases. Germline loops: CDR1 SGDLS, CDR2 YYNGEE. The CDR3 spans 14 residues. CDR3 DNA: TGTGCCAGCAGCTTAACAGGTGCGGCCTACGAGCAGTACTTC. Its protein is CASSLTGAAYEQYF.

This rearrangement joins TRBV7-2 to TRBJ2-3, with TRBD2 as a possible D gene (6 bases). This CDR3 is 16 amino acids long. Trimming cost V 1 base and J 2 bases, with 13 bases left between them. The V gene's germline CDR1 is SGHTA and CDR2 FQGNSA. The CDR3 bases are TGTGCCAGCAGCTTAGGAGCGGGCCTTTCCACAGATACGCAGTATTTT. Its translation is CASSLGAGLSTDTQYF. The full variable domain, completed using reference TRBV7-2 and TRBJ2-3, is GAGVSQSPSNKVTEKGKDVELRCDPISGHTALYWYRQSLGQGLEFLIYFQGNSAPDKSGLPSDRFSAERTGGSVSTLTIQRTQQEDSAVYLCASSLGAGLSTDTQYFGPGTRLTVL.

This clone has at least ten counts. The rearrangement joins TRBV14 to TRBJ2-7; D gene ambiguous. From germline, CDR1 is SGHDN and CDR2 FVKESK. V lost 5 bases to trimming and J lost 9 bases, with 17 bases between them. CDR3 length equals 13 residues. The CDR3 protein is CASSDVAVGPQYF. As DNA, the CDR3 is TGTGCCAGCAGCGACGTAGCCGTTGGGCCGCAGTACTTC.

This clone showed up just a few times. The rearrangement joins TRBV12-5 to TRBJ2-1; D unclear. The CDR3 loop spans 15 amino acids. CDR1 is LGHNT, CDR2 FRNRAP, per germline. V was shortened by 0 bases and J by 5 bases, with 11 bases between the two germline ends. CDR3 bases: TGTGCTAGTGGTTTGGTAACTGCGGTCAACAATGAGCAGTTCTTC. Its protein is CASGLVTAVNNEQFF.

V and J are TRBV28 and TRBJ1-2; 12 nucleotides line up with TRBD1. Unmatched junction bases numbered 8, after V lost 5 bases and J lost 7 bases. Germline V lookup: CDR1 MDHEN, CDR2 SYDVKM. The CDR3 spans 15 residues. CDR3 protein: CASSLRDRGRIGYTF. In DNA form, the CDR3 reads TGTGCCAGCAGTCTCCGGGACAGGGGGCGAATTGGCTACACCTTC.

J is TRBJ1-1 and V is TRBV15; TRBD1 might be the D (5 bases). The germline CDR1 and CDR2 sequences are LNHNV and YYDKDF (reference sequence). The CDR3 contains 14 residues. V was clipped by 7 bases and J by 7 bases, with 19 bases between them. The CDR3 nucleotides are TGTGCCACCAAGTCGGGGCAGAAAGCGGTTGAAGCTTTCTTT. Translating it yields CATKSGQKAVEAFF.

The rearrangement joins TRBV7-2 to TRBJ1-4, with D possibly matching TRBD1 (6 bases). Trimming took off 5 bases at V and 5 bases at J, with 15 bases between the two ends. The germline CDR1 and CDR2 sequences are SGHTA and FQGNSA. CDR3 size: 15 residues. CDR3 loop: CASSRTGLGNEKLFF. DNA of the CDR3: TGTGCCAGCAGCCGTACAGGGCTTGGCAATGAAAAACTGTTTTTT.

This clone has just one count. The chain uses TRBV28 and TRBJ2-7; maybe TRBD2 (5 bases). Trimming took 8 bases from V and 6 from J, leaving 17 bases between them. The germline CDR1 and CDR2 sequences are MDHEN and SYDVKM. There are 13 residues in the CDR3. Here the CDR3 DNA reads TGTGCCAGCTCCAGCGGCGCCCTTTTCGAGCAGTACTTC. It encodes CASSSGALFEQYF.

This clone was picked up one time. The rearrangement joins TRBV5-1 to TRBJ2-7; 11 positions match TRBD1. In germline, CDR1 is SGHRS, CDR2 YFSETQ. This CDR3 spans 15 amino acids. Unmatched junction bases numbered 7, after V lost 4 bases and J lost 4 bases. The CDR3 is CASSTLGQGAYEQYF. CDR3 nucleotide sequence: TGCGCCAGCAGCACCCTTGGACAGGGGGCTTACGAGCAGTACTTC.

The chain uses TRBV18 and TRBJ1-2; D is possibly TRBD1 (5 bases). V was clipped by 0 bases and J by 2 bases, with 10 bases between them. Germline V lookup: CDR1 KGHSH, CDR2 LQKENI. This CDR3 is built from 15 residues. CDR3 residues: CASSPPQNRNYGYTF. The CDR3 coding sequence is TGTGCCAGCTCACCACCGCAAAACAGGAACTATGGCTACACCTTC.

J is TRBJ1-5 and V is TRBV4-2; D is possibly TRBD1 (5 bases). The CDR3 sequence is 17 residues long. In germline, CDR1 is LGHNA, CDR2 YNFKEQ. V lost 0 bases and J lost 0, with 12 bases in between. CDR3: CASSQDLLGDSNQPQHF. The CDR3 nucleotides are TGTGCCAGCAGCCAAGATCTGTTAGGGGATAGCAATCAGCCCCAGCATTTT.

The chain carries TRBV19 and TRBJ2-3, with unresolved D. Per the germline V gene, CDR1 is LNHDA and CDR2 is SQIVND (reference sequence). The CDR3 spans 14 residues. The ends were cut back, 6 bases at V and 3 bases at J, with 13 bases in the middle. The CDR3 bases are TGTGCCAGTAGCATGAGTTCCGAAACAGATACGCAGTATTTT. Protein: CASSMSSETDTQYF.

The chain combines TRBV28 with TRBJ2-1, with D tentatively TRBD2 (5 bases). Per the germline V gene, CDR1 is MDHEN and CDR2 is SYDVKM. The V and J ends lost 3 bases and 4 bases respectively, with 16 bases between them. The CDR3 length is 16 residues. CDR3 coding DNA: TGTGCCAGCAGTTTTCTGTCCGGAGGCTCTTACAATGAGCAGTTCTTC. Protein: CASSFLSGGSYNEQFF.

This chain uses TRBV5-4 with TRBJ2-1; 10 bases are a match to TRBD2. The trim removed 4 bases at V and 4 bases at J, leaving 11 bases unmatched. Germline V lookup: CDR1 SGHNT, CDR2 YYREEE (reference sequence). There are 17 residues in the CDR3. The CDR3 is CASSAKITSGEYNEQFF. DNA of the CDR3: TGTGCCAGCAGCGCGAAAATTACTAGCGGGGAATACAATGAGCAGTTCTTC.

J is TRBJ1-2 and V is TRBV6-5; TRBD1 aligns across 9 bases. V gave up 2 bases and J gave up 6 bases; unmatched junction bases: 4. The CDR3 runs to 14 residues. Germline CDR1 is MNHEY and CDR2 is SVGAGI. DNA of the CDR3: TGTGCCAGCAGTTACCTGGACAGGGGTAATGGCTACACCTTC. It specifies CASSYLDRGNGYTF.

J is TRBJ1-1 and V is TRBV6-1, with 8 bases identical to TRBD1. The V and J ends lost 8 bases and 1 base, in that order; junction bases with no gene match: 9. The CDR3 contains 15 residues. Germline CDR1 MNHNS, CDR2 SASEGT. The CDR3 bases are TGTGCCAGCGTTGTGACCGGACAGGGGAACACTGAAGCTTTCTTT. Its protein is CASVVTGQGNTEAFF.

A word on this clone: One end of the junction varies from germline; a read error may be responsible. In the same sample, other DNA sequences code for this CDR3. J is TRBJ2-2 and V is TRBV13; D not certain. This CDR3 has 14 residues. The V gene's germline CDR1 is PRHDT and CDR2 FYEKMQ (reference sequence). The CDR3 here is CASSLGHNTGELFF. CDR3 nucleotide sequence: TGCGCCAGCAGCTTAGGGCACAACACCGGGGAGCTGTTTTTT.

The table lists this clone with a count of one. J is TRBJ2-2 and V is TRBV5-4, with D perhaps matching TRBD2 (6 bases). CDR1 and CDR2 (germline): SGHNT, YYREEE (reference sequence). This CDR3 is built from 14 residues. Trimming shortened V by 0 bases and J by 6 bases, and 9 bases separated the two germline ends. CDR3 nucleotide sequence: TGTGCCAGCAGCTTGGCGGGAGTCCCCGGGGAGCTGTTTTTT. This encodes CASSLAGVPGELFF.

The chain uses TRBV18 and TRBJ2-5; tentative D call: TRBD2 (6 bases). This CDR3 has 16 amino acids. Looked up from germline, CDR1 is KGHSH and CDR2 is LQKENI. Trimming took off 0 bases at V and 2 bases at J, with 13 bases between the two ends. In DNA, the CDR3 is TGTGCCAGCTCACCACCCGCTAGCGAGAATCAAGAGACCCAGTACTTC. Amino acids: CASSPPASENQETQYF.

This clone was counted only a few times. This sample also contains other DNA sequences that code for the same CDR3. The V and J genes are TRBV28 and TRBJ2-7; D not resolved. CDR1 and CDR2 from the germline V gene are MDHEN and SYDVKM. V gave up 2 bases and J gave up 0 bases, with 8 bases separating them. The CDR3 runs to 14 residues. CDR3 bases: TGTGCCAGCAGTTTAGGGCAGGCCTCCTACGAGCAGTACTTC. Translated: CASSLGQASYEQYF.

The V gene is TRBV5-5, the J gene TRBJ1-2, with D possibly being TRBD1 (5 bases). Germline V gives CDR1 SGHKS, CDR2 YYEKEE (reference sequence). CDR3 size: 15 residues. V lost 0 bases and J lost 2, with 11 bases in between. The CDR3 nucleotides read TGTGCCAGCAGCTTGGCTCCGACAGAAAACTATGGCTACACCTTC. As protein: CASSLAPTENYGYTF.

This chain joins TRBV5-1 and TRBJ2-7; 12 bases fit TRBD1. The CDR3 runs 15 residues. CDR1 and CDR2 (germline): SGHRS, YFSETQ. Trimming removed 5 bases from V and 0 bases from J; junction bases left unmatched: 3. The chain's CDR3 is CASRPGQGASYEQYF. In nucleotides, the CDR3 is TGCGCCAGCAGGCCGGGACAGGGGGCCTCCTACGAGCAGTACTTC.

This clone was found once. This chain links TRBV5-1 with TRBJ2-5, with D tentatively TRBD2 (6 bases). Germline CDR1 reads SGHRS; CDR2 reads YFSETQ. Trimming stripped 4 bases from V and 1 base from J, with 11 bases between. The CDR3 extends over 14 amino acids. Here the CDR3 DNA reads TGCGCCAGCAGCCCTGCGGGGCCCCAAGAGACCCAGTACTTC. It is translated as CASSPAGPQETQYF.

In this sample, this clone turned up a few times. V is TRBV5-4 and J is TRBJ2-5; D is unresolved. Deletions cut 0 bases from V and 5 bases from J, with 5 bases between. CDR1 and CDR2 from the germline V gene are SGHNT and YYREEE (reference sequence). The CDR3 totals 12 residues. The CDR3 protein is CASSLDRETQYF. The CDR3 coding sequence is TGTGCCAGCAGCTTGGATCGGGAGACCCAGTACTTC.

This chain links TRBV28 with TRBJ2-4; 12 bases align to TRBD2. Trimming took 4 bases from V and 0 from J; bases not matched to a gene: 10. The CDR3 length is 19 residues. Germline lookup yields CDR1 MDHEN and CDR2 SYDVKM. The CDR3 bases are TGTGCCAGCAGTTCTCCGGGACTAGCGGGCAACCTAGCCAAAAACATTCAGTACTTC. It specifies CASSSPGLAGNLAKNIQYF.

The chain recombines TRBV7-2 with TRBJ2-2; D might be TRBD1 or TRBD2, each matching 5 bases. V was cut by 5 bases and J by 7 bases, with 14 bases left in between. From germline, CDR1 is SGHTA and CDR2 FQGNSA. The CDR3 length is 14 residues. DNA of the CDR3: TGTGCCAGCAGCGCGAGGGGAGCGCGCGGGGAGCTGTTTTTT. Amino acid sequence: CASSARGARGELFF.